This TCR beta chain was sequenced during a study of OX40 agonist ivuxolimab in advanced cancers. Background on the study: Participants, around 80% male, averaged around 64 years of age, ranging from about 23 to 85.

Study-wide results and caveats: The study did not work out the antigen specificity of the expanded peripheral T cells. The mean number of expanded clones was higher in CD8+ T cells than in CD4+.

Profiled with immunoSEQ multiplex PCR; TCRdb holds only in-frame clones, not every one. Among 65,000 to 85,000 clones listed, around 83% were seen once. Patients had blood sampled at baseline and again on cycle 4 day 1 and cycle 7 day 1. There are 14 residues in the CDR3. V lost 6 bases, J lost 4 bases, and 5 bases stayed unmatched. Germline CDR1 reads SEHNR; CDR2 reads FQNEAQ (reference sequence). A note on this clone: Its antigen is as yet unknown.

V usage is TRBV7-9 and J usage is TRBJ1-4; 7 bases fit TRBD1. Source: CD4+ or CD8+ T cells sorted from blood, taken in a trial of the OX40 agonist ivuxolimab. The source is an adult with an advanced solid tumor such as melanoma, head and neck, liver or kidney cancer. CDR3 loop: CASSPTGINEKLFF. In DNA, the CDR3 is TGTGCCAGCAGTCCGACAGGGATTAATGAAAAACTGTTTTTT.